These T cell receptor beta chains were read from a single sample in a study of beta chain features in type 1 diabetes. This table comes from immunoSEQ multiplex PCR, and its TCRdb copy is limited to in-frame clones, with some not included. This table has about 120,000 clones, roughly 15% appearing once. Source material: central memory CD4+ T cells from blood. The receptors stem from a man aged 25-45 years with type 1 diabetes. Each CDR3 is given with its conserved first and last residue. D genes are given only for firm matches. The size field is filled for only some rows; it gives once, few, many or a size class.

V	J	size	D	CDR3	DNA
TRBV29-1	TRBJ2-3	few	.	CSVEGGVLTDTQYF	TGCAGCGTTGAAGGTGGGGTCCTCACAGATACGCAGTATTTT
TRBV6-6	TRBJ1-4	few	.	CASREQANYEKLFF	TGTGCCAGCAGGGAACAGGCAAACTATGAAAAACTGTTTTTT
TRBV7-8	TRBJ2-3	.	TRBD1	CASSWQGADTQYF	TGTGCCAGCAGCTGGCAGGGGGCAGATACGCAGTATTTT
TRBV5-1	TRBJ2-7	.	.	CASTWALGNYEQYF	TGCGCCAGCACCTGGGCCCTGGGGAATTACGAGCAGTACTTC
TRBV7-2	TRBJ2-5	.	TRBD2	CASSHGELAGGPQETQYF	TGTGCCAGCAGCCACGGAGAATTAGCGGGGGGCCCTCAAGAGACCCAGTACTTC
TRBV18	TRBJ2-1	few	TRBD1	CASSPRDRGTNEQFF	TGTGCCAGCTCACCACGGGACAGGGGGACCAATGAGCAGTTCTTC
TRBV7-2	TRBJ2-1	.	TRBD2	CASGLRLADSYNEQFF	TGTGCCAGCGGCTTACGACTAGCGGATTCCTACAATGAGCAGTTCTTC
TRBV6-6	TRBJ2-5	.	TRBD1	CATRQGQETQYF	TGTGCCACCCGACAGGGCCAAGAGACCCAGTACTTC
TRBV4-1	TRBJ2-1	few	TRBD1	CASSRWTGRYNEQFF	TGCGCCAGCAGTCGTTGGACAGGGAGATACAATGAGCAGTTCTTC
TRBV5-6	TRBJ2-5	few	TRBD1	CASSSDRVETQYF	TGTGCCAGCAGCAGTGACAGGGTTGAGACCCAGTACTTC
TRBV20-1	TRBJ2-7	.	.	CSAGPEYEQYF	TGCAGTGCTGGTCCTGAGTACGAGCAGTACTTC
TRBV7-2	TRBJ1-3	.	TRBD1	CASSFQGAGNTIYF	TGTGCCAGCAGCTTCCAGGGGGCTGGAAACACCATATATTTT
TRBV20-1	TRBJ2-5	few	.	CSVRGRETQYF	TGCAGTGTCCGGGGAAGGGAGACCCAGTACTTC
TRBV6-4	TRBJ2-1	few	.	CASSIRLGGNEQFF	TGTGCCAGCAGCATAAGACTAGGTGGCAATGAGCAGTTCTTC
TRBV7-2	TRBJ2-1	few	.	CASSLAGWSNEQFF	TGTGCCAGCAGCTTAGCGGGGTGGAGCAATGAGCAGTTCTTC
TRBV19	TRBJ2-7	.	.	CASSLGQRGEQYF	TGTGCCAGTAGTTTAGGACAGCGTGGCGAGCAGTACTTC
TRBV4-3	TRBJ2-7	few	.	CASSQDYRTDFPYEQYF	TGCGCCAGCAGCCAAGATTATCGGACAGATTTCCCCTACGAGCAGTACTTC
TRBV7-9	TRBJ1-4	.	.	CASRRAAGNEKLFF	TGTGCCAGCAGGAGGGCAGCGGGGAATGAAAAACTGTTTTTT
TRBV19	TRBJ2-5	many	.	CASSSQGRETQYF	TGTGCCAGTAGTAGCCAGGGGCGCGAGACCCAGTACTTC
TRBV1	TRBJ2-5	.	.	CTSSQESGGWETQYF	TGCACCAGCAGCCAAGAGAGCGGGGGGTGGGAGACCCAGTACTTC
TRBV29-1	TRBJ2-5	few	.	CSAERSVGETQYF	TGCAGCGCCGAAAGGAGCGTAGGGGAGACCCAGTACTTC
TRBV10-3	TRBJ2-3	.	TRBD2	CAISETSGDNTQYF	TGTGCCATCAGTGAGACTAGCGGGGATAATACGCAGTATTTT
TRBV6-6	TRBJ1-1	.	.	CASSYERMNTEAFF	TGTGCCAGCAGTTACGAAAGGATGAACACTGAAGCTTTCTTT
TRBV14	TRBJ2-1	few	.	CASSQVKGIMYNEQFF	TGTGCCAGCAGCCAAGTCAAAGGCATCATGTACAATGAGCAGTTCTTC
TRBV29-1	TRBJ2-1	few	TRBD1	CSVDRGQGGEQFF	TGCAGCGTTGACAGAGGACAGGGGGGTGAGCAGTTCTTC
TRBV4-3	TRBJ2-1	few	.	CASSQDLAGALTEQFF	TGCGCCAGCAGCCAAGATCTGGCGGGGGCCCTTACTGAGCAGTTCTTC
TRBV6-1	TRBJ2-1	.	TRBD1	CASRRDRGFDEQFF	TGTGCCAGCAGGCGGGACAGGGGATTCGATGAGCAGTTCTTC
TRBV6-1	TRBJ2-2	.	TRBD1	CASSESGQGWLFF	TGTGCCAGCAGTGAATCTGGACAGGGTTGGCTGTTTTTT
TRBV5-1	TRBJ2-1	.	TRBD1	CASSWAGTVGTNEQFF	TGCGCCAGCAGCTGGGCCGGGACAGTGGGAACGAATGAGCAGTTCTTC
TRBV6-1	TRBJ1-3	.	.	CASSEGGAPGNTIYF	TGTGCCAGCAGTGAAGGGGGGGCACCTGGAAACACCATATATTTT
TRBV7-2	TRBJ1-2	many	TRBD1	CASSLRGLPGYTF	TGTGCCAGCAGCTTAAGGGGGCTACCTGGCTACACCTTC
TRBV7-2	TRBJ2-5	few	.	CASGATQETQYF	TGTGCCAGTGGAGCGACCCAAGAGACCCAGTACTTC
TRBV4-3	TRBJ2-3	few	.	CASSQGWGGTQYF	TGCGCCAGCAGCCAAGGGTGGGGCGGTACGCAGTATTTT
TRBV19	TRBJ1-1	many	TRBD1	CATRPLQGVTEAFF	TGTGCCACCAGACCCCTCCAGGGGGTCACTGAAGCTTTCTTT
TRBV19	TRBJ2-7	.	TRBD1	CASSTTGASYEQYF	TGTGCCAGTAGTACCACAGGGGCCTCCTACGAGCAGTACTTC
TRBV30	TRBJ1-5	few	.	CAWGGGQPQHF	TGTGCCTGGGGTGGGGGGCAGCCCCAGCATTTT
TRBV10-3	TRBJ1-5	.	.	CAISDGLGDQPQHF	TGTGCCATCAGTGACGGCCTGGGCGATCAGCCCCAGCATTTT
TRBV29-1	TRBJ2-5	.	.	CSVAKQVQETQYF	TGCAGCGTTGCTAAACAGGTCCAAGAGACCCAGTACTTC
TRBV19	TRBJ1-2	.	.	CASSVRGNYGYTF	TGTGCCAGTAGTGTCAGAGGGAACTATGGCTACACCTTC
TRBV29-1	TRBJ2-4	.	TRBD1	CSVEESLDRGLNIQYF	TGCAGCGTTGAAGAAAGTCTGGACAGGGGGTTAAACATTCAGTACTTC
TRBV7-6	TRBJ2-7	.	.	CASSNPGGGSYEQYF	TGTGCCAGCAGCAATCCAGGGGGGGGCTCCTACGAGCAGTACTTC
TRBV5-1	TRBJ2-3	.	TRBD1	CASRPTGGGSDTQYF	TGCGCCAGCAGACCGACAGGGGGCGGTTCAGATACGCAGTATTTT
TRBV29-1	TRBJ2-7	.	.	CSVEEGSYEQYF	TGCAGCGTTGAAGAGGGTTCGTACGAGCAGTACTTC
TRBV6-6	TRBJ2-2	few	.	CASSYELNTGELFF	TGTGCCAGCAGTTACGAACTAAACACCGGGGAGCTGTTTTTT
TRBV7-2	TRBJ2-7	medium-sized	.	CASSPDYRSYEQYF	TGTGCCAGCAGCCCGGACTACCGTTCCTACGAGCAGTACTTC
TRBV5-4	TRBJ2-6	few	.	CASSQGSPGANVLTF	TGTGCCAGCAGCCAGGGATCCCCTGGGGCCAACGTCCTGACTTTC
TRBV5-1	TRBJ1-1	few	TRBD1	CASSAGQGAEAFF	TGCGCCAGCAGCGCCGGACAGGGGGCTGAAGCTTTCTTT
TRBV14	TRBJ1-5	few	.	CASSQGMGTPQHF	TGTGCCAGCAGCCAAGGGATGGGCACTCCCCAGCATTTT
TRBV12-5	TRBJ2-5	few	.	CASAPPGAETQYF	TGTGCTAGTGCCCCGCCCGGGGCAGAGACCCAGTACTTC
TRBV5-4	TRBJ2-1	many	.	CASNPGDSYNEQFF	TGTGCCAGCAACCCGGGGGACTCCTACAATGAGCAGTTCTTC
TRBV7-2	TRBJ2-2	.	.	CASSLYLGQNTGELFF	TGTGCCAGCAGCTTATACTTAGGGCAGAACACCGGGGAGCTGTTTTTT
TRBV6-5	TRBJ2-7	few	TRBD2	CASSYNSGGHEQYF	TGTGCCAGCAGTTACAATTCGGGGGGACACGAGCAGTACTTC
TRBV6-1	TRBJ2-7	few	TRBD1	CASSVLQGARAEQYF	TGTGCCAGCAGTGTTTTGCAGGGGGCGCGAGCCGAGCAGTACTTC
TRBV6-5	TRBJ2-5	few	TRBD2	CASSSGGTQYF	TGTGCCAGCAGTTCGGGGGGGACCCAGTACTTC
TRBV30	TRBJ1-2	.	.	CAWSVGPSRSGYTF	TGTGCCTGGAGTGTAGGGCCCTCGCGGAGTGGCTACACCTTC